This TCR beta chain was captured by sequencing in a study of cytomegalovirus exposure and HLA in healthy donors. Findings of the study overall: TCR beta V- and J-gene trimming, according to a later analysis, was linked to a missense DCLRE1C variant. When analyzed later, the rates of TCR association showed variation by HLA locus, with DRB1 the most and HLA-C the fewest.

Note on this clone: The antigen is not known.

The ends were cut back, 7 bases at V and 15 bases at J, with 16 bases in the middle. Germline V lookup: CDR1 MNHNS, CDR2 SASEGT. The CDR3 is made up of 11 amino acids. The PCR was carried out with 60 Vbeta primers and 13 Jbeta primers. Measured with immunoSEQ multiplex PCR; TCRdb has only the in-frame clones, and not every one. The sample records about 170,000 clones, approximately 81% being singletons. The receptor comes from a man under 40 in good health and CMV-seropositive. What was sequenced was PBMCs. The genes are TRBV6-1 and TRBJ2-1, with D unresolved. The CDR3 loop reads CASTSSLHLFF. CDR3 nucleotides: TGTGCCAGCACCTCCTCGTTGCACTTGTTCTTC.